These 24 T cell receptor beta chains originate from one sample sequenced in a study of cytomegalovirus exposure and HLA in healthy donors. 60 Vbeta and 13 Jbeta primers were used in PCR. Produced via immunoSEQ multiplex PCR; TCRdb's table is partial and in-frame only. The sample lists fewer than 150,000 clones; about 80% were seen once. The sequencing sample was made of PBMCs. These receptors all come from a woman in her 30s in good health and CMV-seropositive.

The chain couples TRBV6-1 to TRBJ2-5; 10 nucleotides line up with TRBD2. V was clipped by 7 bases and J by 7 bases; unmatched bases: 12. The CDR3 spans 15 residues. Germline V gene data show CDR1 as MNHNS and CDR2 as SASEGT. CDR3 loop: CASNRLAGPAGTQYF. In DNA, the CDR3 is TGTGCCAGCAATAGACTAGCGGGCCCAGCAGGGACCCAGTACTTC.

This chain connects TRBV6-5 to TRBJ1-2, with D hard to call. Germline-derived CDR1 and CDR2 are MNHEY and SVGAGI. V gave up 4 bases and J gave up 6 bases, with 18 bases separating them. The CDR3 consists of 15 residues. As DNA, the CDR3 is TGTGCCAGCAGTTCCGTTGAGTCCGCCCTGGATGGCTACACCTTC. Translated, it gives CASSSVESALDGYTF.

The chain joins TRBV19 to TRBJ1-5; tentatively, D is TRBD1 (5 bases). CDR3 length equals 15 residues. CDR1 LNHDA and CDR2 SQIVND come from the germline V gene (reference sequence). V shed 4 bases and J shed 2 bases, with 12 bases lying between them. This CDR3 reads CASSSLGGGNQPQHF. CDR3 DNA sequence: TGTGCCAGTAGTAGTTTGGGAGGGGGCAATCAGCCCCAGCATTTT.

The rearrangement uses TRBV9 and TRBJ1-2; weak D call: TRBD1 (6 bases). The CDR3 has 15 amino acids. Germline CDR1 SGDLS, CDR2 YYNGEE. The V end lost 4 bases, the J end lost 4 bases, and 17 bases lay between the germline ends. The CDR3 reads CASSQRPGQLYGYTF. DNA of the CDR3: TGTGCCAGCAGCCAGAGACCGGGACAACTCTATGGCTACACCTTC.

The chain couples TRBV5-6 to TRBJ2-2; D remains unclear. Per germline, CDR1 SGHDT and CDR2 YYEEEE. The CDR3 totals 16 residues. Trimming took 0 bases from V and 1 from J, leaving 10 bases between them. The CDR3: CASSLVRQQNTGELFF. CDR3 sequence (DNA): TGTGCCAGCAGCTTGGTACGCCAACAGAACACCGGGGAGCTGTTTTTT.

The chain carries TRBV7-9 and TRBJ2-2; possible D gene TRBD1, 6 bases. Trimming took 2 bases from V and 1 from J, leaving 8 bases between them. Germline V gene sequence: CDR1 SEHNR, CDR2 FQNEAQ (reference sequence). This CDR3 is 15 amino acids long. In nucleotides, the CDR3 is TGTGCCAGCAGCTTACGACAGGAGAACACCGGGGAGCTGTTTTTT. Protein sequence: CASSLRQENTGELFF.

The J gene is TRBJ1-1, the V gene TRBV30; TRBD1 is a possible D gene (5 bases). Germline lookup yields CDR1 GTSNPN and CDR2 SVGIG (reference sequence). CDR3 length: 12 residues. V lost 4 bases to trimming and J lost 1 base, with 7 bases between them. CDR3 nucleotides: TGTGCCTGGAACCAGGGGAACACTGAAGCTTTCTTT. It codes for CAWNQGNTEAFF.

The chain recombines TRBV5-1 with TRBJ2-3; 13 positions agree with TRBD2. Germline trimming cut 1 base from V and 3 bases from J; bases unmatched to any gene: 11. The germline CDR1 and CDR2 sequences are SGHRS and YFSETQ. There are 19 residues in the CDR3. CDR3: CASSLLGLAGVPPTDTQYF. CDR3 nucleotide sequence: TGCGCCAGCAGCTTGCTTGGACTAGCGGGAGTCCCTCCAACAGATACGCAGTATTTT.

This clone was picked up one time. The V and J genes are TRBV19 and TRBJ2-2; D not certain. This CDR3 contains 13 residues. Trimming stripped 3 bases from V and 7 bases from J, with 9 bases between. In germline, CDR1 is LNHDA, CDR2 SQIVND (reference sequence). CDR3 bases: TGTGCCAGTAGTATCGGTGGGCTCGGGGAGCTGTTTTTT. Translation gives CASSIGGLGELFF.

V and J are TRBV29-1 and TRBJ2-7; 9 bases align to TRBD1. CDR1 is SQVTM, CDR2 ANQGSEA, per germline. V shed 5 bases, J shed 3 bases, and the junction held 8 bases outside the gene matches. The CDR3 has 14 amino acids. Written as DNA, the CDR3 is TGCAGCGTTCAACGCGGGACAGGGCTCTACGAGCAGTACTTC. This translates into CSVQRGTGLYEQYF.

The chain couples TRBV5-1 to TRBJ2-5, with a tentative D call TRBD2 (5 bases). The CDR3 loop spans 13 amino acids. V dropped 4 bases and J dropped 1 base, with 8 bases sitting between them. Germline values: CDR1 SGHRS, CDR2 YFSETQ. The DNA of the CDR3 is TGCGCCAGCAGCCGGGAAAGCCAAGAGACCCAGTACTTC. This translates into CASSRESQETQYF.

This clone was found a few times. V gene TRBV30 combines with J gene TRBJ1-5, with no clear D. The germline V gene has CDR1 GTSNPN and CDR2 SVGIG (reference sequence). CDR3 length: 13 amino acids. V was cut by 2 bases and J by 6 bases, with 11 bases left in between. CDR3 bases: TGTGCCTGGAGTCTAGGCGGGAGTCAGCCCCAGCATTTT. It yields the protein CAWSLGGSQPQHF.

A note on this clone: Other nucleotide sequences from this sample produce the same CDR3. This chain uses TRBV5-1 with TRBJ2-7; possibly TRBD2 for D (5 bases). This CDR3 is 14 amino acids long. V shed 2 bases and J shed 3 bases, with 12 bases lying between them. Per germline, CDR1 SGHRS and CDR2 YFSETQ. This CDR3 reads CASSFFSGDYEQYF. The CDR3 DNA follows: TGCGCCAGCAGCTTTTTCAGCGGAGACTACGAGCAGTACTTC.

The chain joins TRBV6-5 to TRBJ1-2; possibly TRBD1 for D (6 bases). V was trimmed by 5 bases and J by 4 bases, leaving 11 bases between them. Germline V lookup: CDR1 MNHEY, CDR2 SVGAGI. This CDR3 has 13 residues. The CDR3 coding sequence is TGTGCCAGCAGTCCCCGGGGGGCCTATGGCTACACCTTC. Protein sequence: CASSPRGAYGYTF.

The V call is TRBV4-2, the J call TRBJ2-7; 7 bases agree with TRBD2. V dropped 3 bases and J dropped 5; count of bases not matched to a gene: 13. CDR1 and CDR2 from the germline V gene are LGHNA and YNFKEQ. The CDR3 extends over 16 amino acids. CDR3 DNA: TGTGCCAGCAGCCAGGCTGGGAGGGAGTACCCCCACGAGCAGTACTTC. Its translation: CASSQAGREYPHEQYF.

The CDR3 protein is CASTLGGLTDTQYF. CDR3 DNA: TGTGCCAGCACCCTGGGGGGTCTGACAGATACGCAGTATTTT. The chain combines TRBV7-9 with TRBJ2-3, with TRBD2 as a possible D gene (6 bases). Trimming cost V 7 bases and J 3 bases, with 14 bases left between them. Germline V gene sequence: CDR1 SEHNR, CDR2 FQNEAQ (reference sequence). The CDR3 extends over 14 amino acids. Full variable domain (remainder filled in from reference TRBV7-9 and TRBJ2-3): DTGVSQNPRHKITKRGQNVTFRCDPISEHNRLYWYRQTLGQGPEFLTYFQNEAQLEKSRLLSDRFSAERPKGSFSTLEIQRTEQGDSAMYLCASTLGGLTDTQYFGPGTRLTVL.

Only one count was recorded for this clone. The J gene is TRBJ1-1, the V gene TRBV29-1; TRBD1 might be the D (6 bases). The germline V and J ends were trimmed by 6 bases and 3 bases, with 11 bases remaining between them. The CDR3 sequence is 12 residues long. The germline gives CDR1 SQVTM, CDR2 ANQGSEA. The CDR3 loop reads CSVWQGYTEAFF. The DNA of the CDR3 is TGCAGCGTATGGCAGGGGTACACTGAAGCTTTCTTT.

The chain uses TRBV6-5 and TRBJ1-4; D not resolved. The CDR3 totals 15 residues. V dropped 0 bases and J dropped 5 bases, with 10 bases sitting between them. Germline CDR1 MNHEY, CDR2 SVGAGI. CDR3 nucleotide sequence: TGTGCCAGCAGTTACTCCGCTCAGTCGAATGAAAAACTGTTTTTT. It encodes CASSYSAQSNEKLFF.

To note about this clone: The sample carries other DNA sequences with the same CDR3. The chain links TRBV4-2 to TRBJ2-5; the match to TRBD2 covers 8 bases. V trimming: 0 bases; J trimming: 5 bases; junction bases outside the gene matches: 8. The CDR3 has 16 residues. Per the germline V gene, CDR1 is LGHNA and CDR2 is YNFKEQ. CDR3 nucleotides: TGTGCCAGCAGCCAAGATCCTCGGGGGGGTCAGGAGACCCAGTACTTC. It encodes CASSQDPRGGQETQYF.

The chain combines TRBV6-5 with TRBJ1-1, with 8 bases lining up with TRBD1. Germline assignment: CDR1 MNHEY and CDR2 SVGAGI. The CDR3 has 14 residues. V trimming: 6 bases; J trimming: 0 bases; junction bases outside the gene matches: 3. In DNA form, the CDR3 reads TGTGCCAGCAGGCAGACAGGGGTGAACACTGAAGCTTTCTTT. It specifies CASRQTGVNTEAFF.

The rearrangement uses TRBV2 and TRBJ1-2; TRBD1 matches 7 bases. Germline trimming cut 3 bases from V and 3 bases from J; bases unmatched to any gene: 10. The CDR3 runs 16 residues. Looked up from germline, CDR1 is SNHLY and CDR2 is FYNNEI. The DNA for the CDR3 is TGTGCCAGCAGTGAGATAAGGGACAGCCTGGACTATGGCTACACCTTC. This codes for CASSEIRDSLDYGYTF.

This clone was seen a few times. CDR3 loop: CASSLDPGVEQYF. CDR3 coding DNA: TGCGCCAGCAGCTTGGATCCAGGGGTCGAGCAGTACTTC. This chain links TRBV5-1 with TRBJ2-7, with D maybe TRBD1 (6 bases). V was shortened by 0 bases and J by 6 bases, with 10 bases between the two germline ends. CDR1 and CDR2 (germline): SGHRS, YFSETQ. The CDR3 sequence is 13 residues long.

The J gene is TRBJ1-2, the V gene TRBV4-2, with D tentatively TRBD1 (5 bases). Germline V gene data show CDR1 as LGHNA and CDR2 as YNFKEQ. Between the trimmed V and J ends, which lost 1 base and 8 bases, there was a span of 17 bases. CDR3 length: 15 residues. CDR3 amino acids: CASSQGETGRGGYTF. The CDR3, as DNA: TGTGCCAGCAGCCAAGGAGAAACAGGTCGCGGCGGCTACACCTTC.

The chain uses TRBV13 and TRBJ1-1; D might be TRBD1 (6 bases). The CDR3 extends over 14 amino acids. V was clipped by 5 bases and J by 0 bases, with 10 bases between them. Germline V CDR1 and CDR2: PRHDT, FYEKMQ (reference sequence). CDR3 in DNA: TGTGCCAGCAGCCTGGACAGATTGAACACTGAAGCTTTCTTT. This encodes CASSLDRLNTEAFF.